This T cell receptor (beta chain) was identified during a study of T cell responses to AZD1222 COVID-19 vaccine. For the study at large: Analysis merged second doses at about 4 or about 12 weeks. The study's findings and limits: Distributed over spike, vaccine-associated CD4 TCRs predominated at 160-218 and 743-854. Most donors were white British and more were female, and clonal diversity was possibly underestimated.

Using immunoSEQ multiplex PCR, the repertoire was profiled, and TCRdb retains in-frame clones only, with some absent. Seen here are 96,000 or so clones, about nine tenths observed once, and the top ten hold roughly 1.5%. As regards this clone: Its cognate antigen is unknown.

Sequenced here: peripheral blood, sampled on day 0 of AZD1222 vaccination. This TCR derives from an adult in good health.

The CDR3 region has the DNA TGTGCCTTCCAGGAACAGGTCGAAGCTTTCTTT. This encodes CAFQEQVEAFF. The chain uses TRBV30 and TRBJ1-1, with D possibly being TRBD1 (5 bases). CDR3 length equals 11 residues. Germline CDR1 and CDR2: GTSNPN and SVGIG (reference sequence). Trimming removed 7 bases from V and 8 bases from J, with 14 bases in between.